This T cell receptor beta chain is drawn from a study of PD-L1 blockade in urothelial cancer. Assay used: immunoSEQ multiplex PCR; TCRdb lists only in-frame clones, some missing. The profile covers 72,000 or so clones, with around 86% appearing a single time and 14% to 15% taken by the ten largest. The V end was cut by 3 bases, the J end by 4 bases, with 3 bases between. The CDR3 length is 12 residues. The V gene's germline CDR1 is SGHTA and CDR2 FQGNSA. The time point denotes: pretreatment peripheral blood. The sequence was obtained from a man aged 55 to 70 with urothelial cancer. The specimen was PBMCs, collected around atezolizumab (anti-PD-L1) treatment. The V and J genes are TRBV7-2 and TRBJ1-4; D uncertain. CDR3 sequence reads: CASSFYNEKLFF. The CDR3 coding sequence is TGTGCCAGCAGCTTCTATAATGAAAAACTGTTTTTT.